These 22 T cell receptor beta chains originate from one sample sequenced in a study of metastatic and nonmetastatic thyroid tumors (dated by TCRdb to 2019 to 2021). Before undergoing thyroid surgery, none of the patients had been given any kind of treatment. The library was made by PCR. The sequencer listed for this sample is Illumina HiSeq 4000. TCRdb itself trimmed the public reads at Q25 with fastp, ran MiXCR and retained productive beta chains. The sample table records 70,000 or so clones; 14% of these occur just once. The top ten clones comprise just over 6.5% of the sample. Material for sequencing was blood. The source of these receptors is a male donor with papillary thyroid cancer or a benign thyroid nodule (not recorded which). Some clones in this sample may be carry-over from other donors' samples.

This clone was observed many times. The chain is built from TRBV4-1 and TRBJ2-3, with D tentatively TRBD2 (5 bases). The CDR3 is 16 amino acids. V was clipped by 0 bases and J by 4 bases, with 14 bases between them. From germline, CDR1 is MGHRA and CDR2 YSYEKL. As DNA, the CDR3 is TGCGCCAGCAGCCAAGAAGGTCGACGAGCGGCAGATACGCAGTATTTT. Its translation is CASSQEGRRAADTQYF.

At least ten counts were recorded for this clone. This chain connects TRBV6-1 to TRBJ2-3; tentatively, D is TRBD1 (5 bases). The V end was cut by 1 base, the J end by 5 bases, with 10 bases between. Germline V CDR1 and CDR2: MNHNS, SASEGT. The length of the CDR3 is 14 residues. CDR3 sequence: CASSEGYRGDTQYF. CDR3 in DNA: TGTGCCAGCAGTGAAGGGTATAGGGGAGATACGCAGTATTTT.

This clone has ten or more counts. The chain carries TRBV5-1 and TRBJ2-7, with a possible D match to TRBD1 (6 bases). Trimming left V 5 bases short and J 4 bases short, with 13 bases between. Germline assignment: CDR1 SGHRS and CDR2 YFSETQ. This CDR3 comprises 13 residues. Written as DNA, the CDR3 is TGCGCCAGCAGATTAACCACAGGGTACGAGCAGTACGTC. Its translation is CASRLTTGYEQYV.

This chain joins TRBV5-6 and TRBJ2-1; D is unclear. CDR3 length equals 16 residues. Deletions cut 5 bases from V and 0 bases from J, with 15 bases between. In germline, CDR1 is SGHDT, CDR2 YYEEEE. CDR3 protein: CASSPLWRSSYNEQFF. The CDR3, as DNA: TGTGCCAGCAGTCCCCTATGGCGGAGCTCCTACAATGAGCAGTTCTTC.

By share of the sample, this clone is medium-sized (0.01 to 0.1%). The CDR3 protein is CASSYYNQILGRGREQYF. The DNA for the CDR3 is TGTGCCAGCAGTTACTACAACCAAATTTTAGGGAGAGGCCGCGAGCAGTACTTC. The rearrangement joins TRBV6-2 or TRBV6-3 to TRBJ2-7; tentative D call: TRBD2 (5 bases). Trimming took 1 base from V and 6 from J, leaving 25 bases between them. The CDR3 runs 18 residues. Germline V lookup: CDR1 MNHEY, CDR2 SVGEGT.

This clone was observed at least ten times. This rearrangement joins TRBV5-1 to TRBJ2-1, with D perhaps matching TRBD1 or TRBD2 (5 bases each). This CDR3 has 16 residues. Germline assignment: CDR1 SGHRS and CDR2 YFSETQ. The V end lost 4 bases, the J end lost 0 bases, and 14 bases lay between the germline ends. This CDR3 is CASSPLWGSSYNEQFF. As DNA, the CDR3 is TGCGCCAGCAGCCCTCTCTGGGGGAGCTCCTACAATGAGCAGTTCTTC.

This chain connects TRBV28 to TRBJ1-2, with a tentative D call TRBD1 (6 bases). This CDR3 spans 15 amino acids. Trimming shortened V by 6 bases and J by 9 bases, and 23 bases separated the two germline ends. Germline V CDR1 and CDR2: MDHEN, SYDVKM. The chain's CDR3 is CASSRYGGGAGRYTF. In nucleotides, the CDR3 is TGTGCCAGCAGCAGGTACGGGGGCGGTGCTGGTCGCTACACCTTC.

This clone was detected many times. A read error may be the cause here, since a much bigger clone is one base away. This CDR3 is also generated by other DNA sequences in the sample. The CDR3 protein is CASITGGANQPQHF. Here the CDR3 DNA reads TGTGCCAGCATAACAGGGGGAGCAAATCAGCCCCAACATTTT. The rearrangement links TRBV6-4 to TRBJ1-5; 8 nucleotides agree with TRBD1. Germline V gene data show CDR1 as MRHNA and CDR2 as SNTAGT. There are 14 residues in the CDR3.

At least ten counts were recorded for this clone. A single base separates this from a much larger clone, so it may be a read error. Different DNA sequences within this sample yield the same CDR3. V is TRBV6-1 and J is TRBJ2-6, with D perhaps matching TRBD1 or TRBD2 (5 bases each). Germline V gene sequence: CDR1 MNHNS, CDR2 SASEGT. This CDR3 is 15 amino acids long. CDR3 in amino acids: CAEVGASPGANALTF. CDR3 coding DNA: TGTGCCGAGGTGGGAGCGTCCCCTGGGGCCAACGCCCTGACTTTC.

The chain links TRBV20-1 to TRBJ2-3; 12 nucleotides line up with TRBD2. After removal of 4 bases from V and 4 bases from J, the junction contained 6 bases not matched to a gene. Germline assignment: CDR1 DFQATT and CDR2 SNEGSKA (reference sequence). This CDR3 is built from 15 residues. CDR3 residues: CSATSGRASSDTQYF. In DNA form, the CDR3 reads TGCAGTGCTACTAGCGGGAGGGCCTCTTCAGATACGCAGTATTTT.

The chain carries TRBV28 and TRBJ2-1; TRBD1 matches at 9 bases. In germline, CDR1 is MDHEN, CDR2 SYDVKM. Trimming took 5 bases from V and 8 from J; bases not matched to a gene: 10. The CDR3 has 15 residues. CDR3 nucleotides: TGTGCCAGCAGTAAACCGGGACAGGGTGCGGATGAGCAGTTCTTC. It yields the protein CASSKPGQGADEQFF.

The chain links TRBV7-3 to TRBJ2-6; the D gene could be TRBD1 or TRBD2 (6 bases each). V was clipped by 1 base and J by 0 bases, with 10 bases between them. This CDR3 has 17 residues. The germline V gene encodes CDR1 SGHTA and CDR2 FQGTGA. The CDR3 coding sequence is TGTGCCAGCAGCTTAATGGGGGGCAGCTCTGGGGCCAACGTCCTGACTTTC. Residues: CASSLMGGSSGANVLTF.

This clone has a count of ten or more. The chain joins TRBV29-1 to TRBJ1-5; no firm D call. The CDR3 length is 14 residues. Trimming stripped 0 bases from V and 0 bases from J, with 6 bases between. Germline V gene data show CDR1 as SQVTM and CDR2 as ANQGSEA. The CDR3 nucleotides are TGCAGCGTTGAAGATACGGATAGCAATCAGCCCCAGCATTTT. This translates into CSVEDTDSNQPQHF.

Comment on this clone: Mismatch with germline at one junction end may stem from a read error. The V and J genes are TRBV6-5 and TRBJ2-2; 9 nucleotides line up with TRBD2. Germline lookup yields CDR1 MNHEY and CDR2 SVGAGI. The CDR3 contains 14 residues. The CDR3: CASRPSGRTGELFF. The CDR3 DNA is TGCGCCAGCAGACCAAGCGGGAGGACCGGGGAGTTGTTTTTT.

This clone appeared many times. The chain carries TRBV30 and TRBJ1-2, with TRBD1 matching over 7 bases. Trimming cost V 7 bases and J 0 bases; bases outside gene matches: 5. The V gene's germline CDR1 is GTSNPN and CDR2 SVGIG (reference sequence). The CDR3 runs to 13 residues. DNA of the CDR3: TGTGCCTTAGGACAGGCCGCTAACTATGGCTACACCTTC. Encoded protein: CALGQAANYGYTF.

This clone showed up many times. V and J are TRBV24-1 and TRBJ2-1; maybe TRBD1 (6 bases). The CDR3 sequence is 16 residues long. CDR1 is KGHDR and CDR2 is SFDVKD in the germline V gene. V lost 2 bases to trimming and J lost 8 bases, with 18 bases between them. The CDR3 reads CATSDSGQNLRDEQFF. The CDR3, as DNA: TGTGCCACCAGTGATTCCGGACAGAACCTAAGGGATGAGCAGTTCTTC.

In this sample, this clone turned up many times. This sequence joins TRBV6-1 and TRBJ2-1; 8 bases fit TRBD2. This CDR3 is built from 16 residues. The ends lost 7 bases at V and 2 bases at J; junction bases unmatched: 10. Germline loops: CDR1 MNHNS, CDR2 SASEGT. CDR3 loop: CASTVPGLVPYNEQFF. DNA for the CDR3: TGTGCCAGCACCGTACCGGGACTAGTCCCCTACAATGAGCAGTTCTTC.

The sample holds many counts of this clone. The chain has TRBV11-2 and TRBJ2-4, with D tentatively TRBD1 or TRBD2 (5 bases each). Trimming stripped 3 bases from V and 8 bases from J, with 11 bases between. The CDR3 has 13 amino acids. Germline CDR1 is SGHAT and CDR2 is FQNNGV. DNA for the CDR3: TGTGCCAGCAGCTTTCTGACAGCGGACATTCAGTACTTC. Translation: CASSFLTADIQYF.

This clone occurred many times. J is TRBJ2-5 and V is TRBV5-1; D may correspond to TRBD1 or TRBD2 (5 bases each). The CDR3 has 15 amino acids. The germline CDR1 and CDR2 sequences are SGHRS and YFSETQ. Trimming left V 0 bases short and J 6 bases short, with 15 bases between. DNA for the CDR3: TGCGCCAGCAGCTTGGGAGGGGACCTCCGCCAGACCCAGTACTTC. Translated, it gives CASSLGGDLRQTQYF.

The table lists this clone with many counts. The chain couples TRBV10-3 to TRBJ2-3; TRBD2 agrees at 11 bases. The CDR3 is 14 amino acids. V lost 11 bases, J lost 3 bases, and 7 bases stayed unmatched. Germline lookup yields CDR1 ENHRY and CDR2 SYGVKD. The CDR3, as DNA: TGTGCCGCAGGGCCTAGCGGGAGGACAGATACGCAGTATTTT. Protein product: CAAGPSGRTDTQYF.

This clone has only a few counts. The chain links TRBV6-1 to TRBJ2-5; 9 nucleotides match TRBD1. With V trimmed by 5 bases and J by 2 bases, 9 bases remained unmatched. The CDR3 sequence is 16 residues long. Germline V CDR1 and CDR2: MNHNS, SASEGT. CDR3 bases: TGTGCCAGCAGTCCTATACACAGGGGGCGGCAAGAGACCCAGTACTTC. As protein: CASSPIHRGRQETQYF.

In the case of this clone: With a much larger clone just one base away, this may be a read error. Other DNA sequences in the same sample also yield this CDR3. CDR3 DNA: TGTGCCAGCAGTTACCAGCGGGAGGGCCTAATAGTAGGTCCTGATAACAATGAGCAGTTCTTC. Amino acids: CASSYQREGLIVGPDNNEQFF. This chain uses TRBV6-2 or TRBV6-3 with TRBJ2-1; 10 nucleotides agree with TRBD2. The V gene's germline CDR1 is MNHEY and CDR2 SVGEGT. V lost 2 bases and J lost 5; bases outside the gene matches: 21. The CDR3 is 21 residues long.